This entry describes one TCR beta chain. With V trimmed by 5 bases and J by 10 bases, 8 bases remained unmatched. The germline V gene encodes CDR1 SGHVS and CDR2 FNYEAQ. This CDR3 is built from 15 residues. Profiled with immunoSEQ multiplex PCR; TCRdb holds only in-frame clones, not every one. Among under 200,000 clones listed, 84% were seen once. This specimen belongs to a study of blood T cell repertoires in COVID-19. The specimen sequenced was PBMCs or T cells enriched from blood (not recorded which). The receptor was derived from a man aged 50 or older who had recovered from COVID-19. The chain employs TRBV7-6 and TRBJ2-1, with 13 bases matching TRBD2. DNA for the CDR3: TGTGCCAGCAGCGCACGGACTAGCGGGGGAGGCGAGCAGTTCTTC. Its translation: CASSARTSGGGEQFF.